This TCR beta chain is from a study of T cell responses to AZD1222 COVID-19 vaccine. Study as a whole: Pooled together were second doses at about 4 or about 12 weeks. Study findings and constraints: Targeting of unmutated variant regions was reportedly seen in nearly half of spike-specific TCRs. Mostly white British, mostly female donors; authors suggested clonal diversity may be underestimated. The peak T cell response came first, and repertoires were sampled only after it.

Points on this clone: Its antigen is unknown.

CDR1 is LNHDA and CDR2 is SQIVND in the germline V gene (reference sequence). V dropped 2 bases and J dropped 1 base, with 8 bases sitting between them. The CDR3 sequence is 14 residues long. Assay used: immunoSEQ multiplex PCR; TCRdb lists only in-frame clones, some missing. The sample holds some 91,000 clones, around nine tenths seen once. The material sequenced was peripheral blood, taken on day 0 of AZD1222 vaccination. The sequence was obtained from an adult in good health. The chain is built from TRBV19 and TRBJ1-1; D is unresolved. The CDR3 sequence: CASSIIGPNTEAFF. CDR3 DNA sequence: TGTGCCAGTAGTATAATTGGACCGAACACTGAAGCTTTCTTT.